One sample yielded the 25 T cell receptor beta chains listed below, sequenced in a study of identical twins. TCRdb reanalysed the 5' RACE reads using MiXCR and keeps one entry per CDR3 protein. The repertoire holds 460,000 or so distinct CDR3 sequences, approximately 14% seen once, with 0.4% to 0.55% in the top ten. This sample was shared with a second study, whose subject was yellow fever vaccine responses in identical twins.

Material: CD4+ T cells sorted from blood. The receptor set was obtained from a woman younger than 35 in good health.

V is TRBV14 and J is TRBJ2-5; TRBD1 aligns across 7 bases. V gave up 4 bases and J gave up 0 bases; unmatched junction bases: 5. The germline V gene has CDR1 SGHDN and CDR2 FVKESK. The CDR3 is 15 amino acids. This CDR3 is CASSRPGQNQETQYF. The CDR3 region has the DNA TGTGCCAGCAGCCGCCCGGGACAGAACCAAGAGACCCAGTACTTC.

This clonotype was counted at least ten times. The chain's CDR3 is CASSYQGQGRGNQPQHF. The CDR3 nucleotides are TGTGCCAGCAGTTACCAGGGACAGGGCAGGGGCAATCAGCCCCAGCATTTT. This chain joins TRBV6-2 or TRBV6-3 and TRBJ1-5; 9 nucleotides agree with TRBD1. Germline trimming cut 2 bases from V and 2 bases from J; bases unmatched to any gene: 7. Germline CDR1 reads MNHEY; CDR2 reads SVGEGT. There are 17 residues in the CDR3.

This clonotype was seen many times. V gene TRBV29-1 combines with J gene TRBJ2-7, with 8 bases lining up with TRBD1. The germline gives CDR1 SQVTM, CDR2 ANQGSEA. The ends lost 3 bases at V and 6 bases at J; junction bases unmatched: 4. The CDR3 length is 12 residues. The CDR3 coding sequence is TGCAGCGTTGACCCCACAGGGGGCGAGCAGTACTTC. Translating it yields CSVDPTGGEQYF.

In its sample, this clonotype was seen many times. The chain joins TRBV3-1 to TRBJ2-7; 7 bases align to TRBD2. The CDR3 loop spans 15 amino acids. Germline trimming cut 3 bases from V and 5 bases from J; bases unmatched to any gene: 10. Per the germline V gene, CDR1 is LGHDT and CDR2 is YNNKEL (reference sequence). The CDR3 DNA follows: TGTGCCAGCAGCCAGTCGGGACTAACTTACAACGAGCAGTACTTC. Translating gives CASSQSGLTYNEQYF.

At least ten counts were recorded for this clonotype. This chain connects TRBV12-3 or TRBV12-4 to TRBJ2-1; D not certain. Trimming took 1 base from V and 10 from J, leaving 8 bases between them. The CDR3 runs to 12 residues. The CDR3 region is CASSLEEHEQFF. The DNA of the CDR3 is TGTGCCAGCAGTTTAGAGGAGCACGAGCAGTTCTTC.

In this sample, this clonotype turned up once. CDR3 loop: CASSPWTGSHSGNTIYF. The CDR3 DNA reads as TGCGCCAGCAGCCCCTGGACAGGGTCCCACTCTGGAAACACCATATATTTT. The gene calls are TRBV5-1 and TRBJ1-3; 8 bases fit TRBD1. Trimming at V came to 4 bases and at J to 0 bases, leaving 9 bases not matched to a gene. This CDR3 spans 17 amino acids. Germline CDR1 and CDR2: SGHRS and YFSETQ.

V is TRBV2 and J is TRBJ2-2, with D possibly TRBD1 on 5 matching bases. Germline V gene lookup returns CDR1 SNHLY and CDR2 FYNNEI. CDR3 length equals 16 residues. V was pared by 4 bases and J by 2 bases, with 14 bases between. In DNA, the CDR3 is TGTGCCAGCAGTGGGAATCAGGGAATAAACACCGGGGAGCTGTTTTTT. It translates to CASSGNQGINTGELFF.

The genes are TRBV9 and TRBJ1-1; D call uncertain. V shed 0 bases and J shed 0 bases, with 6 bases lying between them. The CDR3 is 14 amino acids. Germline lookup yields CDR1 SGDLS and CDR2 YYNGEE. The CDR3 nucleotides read TGTGCCAGCAGCGTAGGTAGGTTGAACACTGAAGCTTTCTTT. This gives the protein CASSVGRLNTEAFF.

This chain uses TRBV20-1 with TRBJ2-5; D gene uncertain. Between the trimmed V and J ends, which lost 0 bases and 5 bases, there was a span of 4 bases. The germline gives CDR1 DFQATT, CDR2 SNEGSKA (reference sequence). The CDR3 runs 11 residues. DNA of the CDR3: TGCAGTGCTAGAGATTATGAGACCCAGTACTTC. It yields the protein CSARDYETQYF.

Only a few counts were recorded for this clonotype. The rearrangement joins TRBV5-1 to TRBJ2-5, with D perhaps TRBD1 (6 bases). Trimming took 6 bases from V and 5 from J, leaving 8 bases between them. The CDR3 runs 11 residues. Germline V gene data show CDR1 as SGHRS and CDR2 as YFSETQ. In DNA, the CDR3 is TGCGCCAGCAATACAGGGGAGACCCAGTACTTC. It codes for CASNTGETQYF.

In DNA, the CDR3 is TGTGCCAGCCCCACGAACCTTCGGGCGGCGGCAGGAGAGACCCAGTACTTC. This gives the protein CASPTNLRAAAGETQYF. The rearrangement uses TRBV21-1 and TRBJ2-5; the table's D gene call, TRBD2, was not cross checked with the DNA. TRBV21-1 is a pseudogene locus. The CDR3 contains 17 residues.

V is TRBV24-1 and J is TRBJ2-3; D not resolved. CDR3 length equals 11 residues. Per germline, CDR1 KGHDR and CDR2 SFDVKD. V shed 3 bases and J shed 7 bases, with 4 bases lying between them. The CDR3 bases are TGTGCCACCAGTGATCCCAATACGCAGTATTTT. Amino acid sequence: CATSDPNTQYF.

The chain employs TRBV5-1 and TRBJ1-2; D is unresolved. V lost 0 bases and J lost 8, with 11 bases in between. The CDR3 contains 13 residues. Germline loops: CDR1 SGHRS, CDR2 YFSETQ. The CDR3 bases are TGCGCCAGCAGCTTGGTGGTCGGGGAAGGCTACACCTTC. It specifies CASSLVVGEGYTF.

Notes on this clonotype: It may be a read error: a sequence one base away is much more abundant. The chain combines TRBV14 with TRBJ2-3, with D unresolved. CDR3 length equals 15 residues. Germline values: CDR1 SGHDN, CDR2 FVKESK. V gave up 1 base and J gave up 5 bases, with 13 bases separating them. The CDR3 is CASSQAGTYIDTQYF. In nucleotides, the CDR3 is TGTGCCAGCAGCCAAGCAGGAACATACATAGATACGCAGTATTTT.

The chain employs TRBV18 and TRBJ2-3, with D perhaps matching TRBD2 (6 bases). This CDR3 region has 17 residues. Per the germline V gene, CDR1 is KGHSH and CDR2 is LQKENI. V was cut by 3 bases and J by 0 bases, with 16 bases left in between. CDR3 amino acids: CASSPNEAGRSTDTQYF. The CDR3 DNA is TGTGCCAGCTCACCTAACGAAGCGGGCCGCAGCACAGATACGCAGTATTTT.

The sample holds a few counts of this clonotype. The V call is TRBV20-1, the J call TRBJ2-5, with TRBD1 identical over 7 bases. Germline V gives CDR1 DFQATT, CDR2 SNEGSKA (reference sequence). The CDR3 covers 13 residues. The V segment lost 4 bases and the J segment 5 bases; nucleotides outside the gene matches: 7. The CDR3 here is CSANGDRRETQYF. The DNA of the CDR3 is TGCAGTGCTAACGGGGACAGAAGGGAGACCCAGTACTTC.

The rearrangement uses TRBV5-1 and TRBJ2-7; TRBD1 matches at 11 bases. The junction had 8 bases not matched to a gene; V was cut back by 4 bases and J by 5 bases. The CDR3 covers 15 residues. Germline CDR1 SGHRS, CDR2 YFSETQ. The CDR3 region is CASSGAGQGAHEQYF. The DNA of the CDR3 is TGCGCCAGCAGCGGAGCCGGACAGGGGGCTCACGAGCAGTACTTC.

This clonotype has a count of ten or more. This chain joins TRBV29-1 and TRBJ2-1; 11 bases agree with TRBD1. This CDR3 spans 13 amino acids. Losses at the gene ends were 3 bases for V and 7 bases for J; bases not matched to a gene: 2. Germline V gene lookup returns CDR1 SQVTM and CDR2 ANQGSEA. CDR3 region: CSVEGQGENEQFF. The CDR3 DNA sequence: TGCAGCGTTGAGGGACAGGGGGAGAATGAGCAGTTCTTC.

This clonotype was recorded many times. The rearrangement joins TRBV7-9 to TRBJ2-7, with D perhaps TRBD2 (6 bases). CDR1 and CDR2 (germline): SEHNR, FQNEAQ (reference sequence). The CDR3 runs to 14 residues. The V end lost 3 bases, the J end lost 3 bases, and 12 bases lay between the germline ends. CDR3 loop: CASSLTGTLYEQYF. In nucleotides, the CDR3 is TGTGCCAGCAGCTTGACCGGGACTCTCTACGAGCAGTACTTC.

CDR3 in DNA: TGCAGCGTTGGCTCCCCGACAGGTCTCAGCACAGATACGCAGTATTTT. This gives the protein CSVGSPTGLSTDTQYF. The chain uses TRBV29-1 and TRBJ2-3, with D maybe TRBD1 (6 bases). The V end was cut by 4 bases, the J end by 0 bases, with 17 bases between. This CDR3 is 16 amino acids long. Germline V gene lookup returns CDR1 SQVTM and CDR2 ANQGSEA.

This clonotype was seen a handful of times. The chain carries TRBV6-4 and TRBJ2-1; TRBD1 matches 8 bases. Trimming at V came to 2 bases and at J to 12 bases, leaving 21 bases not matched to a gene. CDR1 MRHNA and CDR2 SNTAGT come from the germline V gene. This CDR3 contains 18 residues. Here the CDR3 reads CASSDRARQGKTLTGQFF. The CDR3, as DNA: TGTGCCAGCAGTGACCGAGCAAGACAGGGGAAAACTCTCACGGGGCAGTTCTTC.

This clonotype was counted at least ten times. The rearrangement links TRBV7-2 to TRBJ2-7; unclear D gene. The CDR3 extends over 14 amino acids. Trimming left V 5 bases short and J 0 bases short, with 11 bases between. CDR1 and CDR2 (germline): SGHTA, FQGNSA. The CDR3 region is CASSPLAASYEQYF. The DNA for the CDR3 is TGTGCCAGCAGCCCACTGGCTGCCTCCTACGAGCAGTACTTC.

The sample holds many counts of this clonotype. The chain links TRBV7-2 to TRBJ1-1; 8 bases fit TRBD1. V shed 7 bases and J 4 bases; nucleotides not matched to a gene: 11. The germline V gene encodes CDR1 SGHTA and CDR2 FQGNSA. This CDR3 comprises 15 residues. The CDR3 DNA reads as TGTGCCAGCATCGACCAGGGGGCGCGTTCCACTGAAGCTTTCTTT. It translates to CASIDQGARSTEAFF.

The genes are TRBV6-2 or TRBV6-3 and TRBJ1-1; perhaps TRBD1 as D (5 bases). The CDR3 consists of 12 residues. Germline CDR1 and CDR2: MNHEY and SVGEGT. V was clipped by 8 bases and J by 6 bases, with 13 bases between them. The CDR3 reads CASGIRGSEAFF. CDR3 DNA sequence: TGTGCCAGCGGGATAAGGGGTTCTGAAGCTTTCTTT.

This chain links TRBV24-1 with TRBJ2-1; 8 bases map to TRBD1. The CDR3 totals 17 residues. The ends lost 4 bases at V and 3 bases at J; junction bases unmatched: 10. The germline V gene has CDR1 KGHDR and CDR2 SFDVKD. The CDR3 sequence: CATSDPLTGTGYNEQFF. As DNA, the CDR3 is TGTGCCACCAGTGACCCACTTACCGGGACAGGCTACAATGAGCAGTTCTTC.